This section outlines one TCR beta chain sequence together with its context. Its antigen is currently unknown. This entry comes from a study of beta chain features in type 1 diabetes. General study findings and limits: A moderate, significant TCRB CDR3 shortening appeared in type 1 diabetes across four CD4+ subsets. VDJ junctions from type 1 diabetes patients carried fewer insertions and larger deletions.

Sorting with CD45RO/CCR7/CD25/CD127/CD95/CD27 yielded naive, central memory, regulatory and stem-like memory CD4+ cells. Purities over 95% were achieved in all sorted populations. Sequenced material consisted of expressed TCRB transcripts (all of the isolated RNA was reverse transcribed). Sequencing used immunoSEQ multiplex PCR; TCRdb keeps in-frame clones, though not all of them. This table has around 240,000 clones, 16% appearing once. Germline V gene lookup returns CDR1 SGDLS and CDR2 YYNGEE. This CDR3 region has 14 residues. V lost 3 bases and J lost 0, with 6 bases in between. The genes are TRBV9 and TRBJ2-2; D is undetermined. The sample comprised naive CD4+ T cells from blood. The sequence was obtained from a man aged 25 to 40 with type 1 diabetes. The CDR3 loop is CASSGRPNTGELFF. CDR3 coding DNA: TGTGCCAGCAGCGGACGGCCGAACACCGGGGAGCTGTTTTTT.